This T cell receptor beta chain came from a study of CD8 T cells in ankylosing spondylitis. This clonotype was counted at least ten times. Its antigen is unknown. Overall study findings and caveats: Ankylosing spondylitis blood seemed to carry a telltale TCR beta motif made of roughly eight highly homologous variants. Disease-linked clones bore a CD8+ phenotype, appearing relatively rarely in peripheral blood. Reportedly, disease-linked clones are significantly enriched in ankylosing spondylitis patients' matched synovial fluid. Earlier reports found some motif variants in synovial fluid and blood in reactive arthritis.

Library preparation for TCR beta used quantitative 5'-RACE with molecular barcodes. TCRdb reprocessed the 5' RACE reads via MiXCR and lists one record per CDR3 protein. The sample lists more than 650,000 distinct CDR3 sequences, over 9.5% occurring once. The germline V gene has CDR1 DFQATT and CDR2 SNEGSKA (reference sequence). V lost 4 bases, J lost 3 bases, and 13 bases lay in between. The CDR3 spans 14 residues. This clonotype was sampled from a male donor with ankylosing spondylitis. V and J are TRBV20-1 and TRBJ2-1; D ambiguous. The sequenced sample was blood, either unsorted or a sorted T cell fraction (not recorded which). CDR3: CSATATRNYNEQFF. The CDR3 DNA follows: TGCAGTGCTACAGCCACCCGAAACTACAATGAGCAGTTCTTC.